The rows below give T cell receptor beta chains drawn from one sample of a study of CD8+CD57+ T cells in acquired aplastic anemia. TCRdb analysed the reads with MiXCR anew, one entry per CDR3 protein. This sample carries roughly 200,000 distinct CDR3 sequences, roughly 65% of them seen once, and the ten largest clones take roughly 42%. Sequencing was done on a sample of sorted CD4+, CD8+, or CD8+CD57+ T cells (not recorded which) from PBMCs. These receptors were obtained from a human donor with aplastic anemia. The CDR3 runs from the conserved cysteine through the conserved F or W. The order of the fields is CDR3 DNA, CDR3 protein, V gene, D gene, J gene. A D gene is named only where the DNA matches it firmly.

cdr3_nt: TGCAGTGCTAGAGTCCACGATTCACCCCTCCACTTT
cdr3_aa: CSARVHDSPLHF
v_call: TRBV20-1
d_call: -
j_call: TRBJ1-6

cdr3_nt: TGTGCCAGCAGACCACAGGGGGTAGATACGCAGTATTTT
cdr3_aa: CASRPQGVDTQYF
v_call: TRBV12-3/TRBV12-4
d_call: TRBD1
j_call: TRBJ2-3

cdr3_nt: TGTGCCAGCAGCTCCTCTGGGATTTACTCTGGGGCCAACGTCCTGACTTTC
cdr3_aa: CASSSSGIYSGANVLTF
v_call: TRBV11-2
d_call: -
j_call: TRBJ2-6

cdr3_nt: TGCAGTGCTGGGGGACGAGGTCGGGGCTACACCTTC
cdr3_aa: CSAGGRGRGYTF
v_call: TRBV20-1
d_call: -
j_call: TRBJ1-2

cdr3_nt: TGTGCCAGCAGCGTAGGCAGGACAGGGGCGAAGACCCAGTACTTC
cdr3_aa: CASSVGRTGAKTQYF
v_call: TRBV9
d_call: TRBD1
j_call: TRBJ2-5

cdr3_nt: TGTGCCACCAGTGATCCGGGACAGGGGGACTATGGCTACACCTTC
cdr3_aa: CATSDPGQGDYGYTF
v_call: TRBV24-1
d_call: TRBD1
j_call: TRBJ1-2

cdr3_nt: TGTGCCAGCAGGGACAACTGGTCCGGGGAGACCCAGTACTTC
cdr3_aa: CASRDNWSGETQYF
v_call: TRBV2
d_call: -
j_call: TRBJ2-5

cdr3_nt: TGTGCCACCAGCAGATCCGGACTAGCGGGCAGCACAGATACGCAGTATTTT
cdr3_aa: CATSRSGLAGSTDTQYF
v_call: TRBV15
d_call: TRBD2
j_call: TRBJ2-3

cdr3_nt: TGTGCCAGCCAAGGACAGGAATCATTCTATAATTCACCCCTCCACTTT
cdr3_aa: CASQGQESFYNSPLHF
v_call: TRBV2
d_call: TRBD1
j_call: TRBJ1-6

cdr3_nt: TGTGCCAGCAGTTTAGATCGTAGCGGGGGGGAAGATACGCAGTATTTT
cdr3_aa: CASSLDRSGGEDTQYF
v_call: TRBV2
d_call: TRBD2
j_call: TRBJ2-3

cdr3_nt: TGTGCCAGCAGCGTGGGGGACAGGGGTGACACTGAAGCTTTCTTT
cdr3_aa: CASSVGDRGDTEAFF
v_call: TRBV9
d_call: TRBD1
j_call: TRBJ1-1